Following are 17 T cell receptor beta chains from one sample sequenced in a study of tumor T cells in aggressive B-cell lymphoma. The data were produced by immunoSEQ multiplex PCR, yet TCRdb's version contains in-frame clones alone and is incomplete. The sample carries roughly 110 clones, 65% to 70% recorded once. Sequencing input: tumor tissue. These receptors were taken from an adult with diffuse large B cell lymphoma.

The chain is built from TRBV10-1 and TRBJ2-7; 8 positions agree with TRBD2. CDR3 length equals 13 residues. Germline CDR1 reads WNHNN; CDR2 reads SYGVQD (reference sequence). Trimming removed 6 bases from V and 3 bases from J; junction bases left unmatched: 4. CDR3 amino acids: CASSQGLDYEQYF. In DNA, the CDR3 is TGCGCCAGCAGCCAGGGACTAGACTACGAGCAGTACTTC.

The chain recombines TRBV19 with TRBJ2-2; 12 nucleotides agree with TRBD2. The germline V gene encodes CDR1 LNHDA and CDR2 SQIVND (reference sequence). J lost 5 bases, V lost 6 bases, and 4 bases had no gene match. This CDR3 has 15 amino acids. CDR3 residues: CASSGLAGQTGELFF. CDR3 DNA sequence: TGTGCCAGTAGCGGACTAGCGGGACAAACCGGGGAGCTGTTTTTT.

The genes are TRBV5-6 and TRBJ2-7; 8 bases are a match to TRBD1. This CDR3 is 14 amino acids long. Germline trimming cut 4 bases from V and 1 base from J; bases unmatched to any gene: 4. Germline V CDR1 and CDR2: SGHDT, YYEEEE. The CDR3 spells CASSPTGDSYEQYF. The CDR3 DNA reads as TGTGCCAGCAGCCCGACAGGGGATTCCTACGAGCAGTACTTC.

V usage is TRBV6-6 and J usage is TRBJ1-1, with D perhaps TRBD1 (5 bases). CDR3 length equals 13 residues. V dropped 7 bases and J dropped 1 base, with 10 bases sitting between them. Per the germline V gene, CDR1 is MNHNY and CDR2 is SVGAGI (reference sequence). Here the CDR3 DNA reads TGTGCCAGCACCGACGGACAGAACACTGAAGCTTTCTTT. Translation: CASTDGQNTEAFF.

This clone appeared a few times. The V gene is TRBV18, the J gene TRBJ2-3; TRBD2 is a possible D gene (5 bases). V was cut by 3 bases and J by 8 bases, with 15 bases left in between. Germline CDR1 is KGHSH and CDR2 is LQKENI. This CDR3 has 14 amino acids. For the CDR3, the DNA is TGTGCCAGCTCACCCACTGCAACCGAGGGTACGCAGTATTTT. It translates to CASSPTATEGTQYF.

The chain couples TRBV28 to TRBJ1-3; D ambiguous. This CDR3 comprises 14 residues. The germline V gene encodes CDR1 MDHEN and CDR2 SYDVKM. V lost 1 base, J lost 0 bases, and 4 bases lay in between. The CDR3 DNA reads TGTGCCAGCAGTTTATCCTACTCTGGAAACACCATATATTTT. Translation: CASSLSYSGNTIYF.

The V and J genes are TRBV11-3 and TRBJ2-5, with D possibly TRBD2 on 8 matching bases. The J call may be wrong; the DNA end is better matched by TRBJ2-7. In germline, CDR1 is SGHNT, CDR2 YENEEA. This CDR3 is 18 amino acids long. The CDR3 coding sequence is TGTGCCAGCAGCTTCCTCCCATCGGGAGGGGGCCTTCAATACGAGCAGTACTTC. Translated, it gives CASSFLPSGGGLQYEQYF.

The chain recombines TRBV5-1 with TRBJ2-5; 8 bases align to TRBD1. V shed 5 bases and J 7 bases; nucleotides not matched to a gene: 7. The V gene's germline CDR1 is SGHRS and CDR2 YFSETQ. The CDR3 totals 13 residues. In nucleotides, the CDR3 is TGCGCCAGCAGGGATCAGGGGGCCGGGACCCAGTACTTC. As protein: CASRDQGAGTQYF. The whole variable domain, filled in from reference TRBV5-1 and TRBJ2-5, reads KAGVTQTPRYLIKTRGQQVTLSCSPISGHRSVSWYQQTPGQGLQFLFEYFSETQRNKGNFPGRFSGRQFSNSRSEMNVSTLELGDSALYLCASRDQGAGTQYFGPGTRLLVL.

A few counts support this clone. The chain has TRBV27 and TRBJ2-2; TRBD2 might be the D (5 bases). In germline, CDR1 is MNHEY, CDR2 SMNVEV (reference sequence). The CDR3 is 14 amino acids. Trimming pared 6 bases from V and 0 bases from J, leaving 8 bases between. The CDR3: CASRGSANTGELFF. The CDR3 nucleotides are TGTGCCAGCAGAGGGAGTGCGAACACCGGGGAGCTGTTTTTT.

The gene calls are TRBV7-9 and TRBJ2-7; D is perhaps TRBD1 (7 bases). The length of the CDR3 is 16 residues. CDR1 and CDR2 from the germline V gene are SEHNR and FQNEAQ (reference sequence). The V end lost 2 bases, the J end lost 0 bases, and 14 bases lay between the germline ends. In nucleotides, the CDR3 is TGTGCCAGCAGCTTATTGGGGCGGGACAGCTCCTACGAGCAGTACTTC. This gives the protein CASSLLGRDSSYEQYF.

On this clone: The same CDR3 can be traced to other DNA sequences in this sample. The chain recombines TRBV7-7 with TRBJ2-2; possible D gene TRBD2, 6 bases. Germline lookup yields CDR1 SSHAT and CDR2 FNYEAQ (reference sequence). The CDR3 contains 14 residues. The CDR3 DNA is TGTGCTAGCCAAGGGACTGGGTTAACCGGGGAGCTGTTTTTT. This translates into CASQGTGLTGELFF.

This clone appeared a few times. This chain joins TRBV5-8 and TRBJ2-7; a weak D match, TRBD1 (6 bases). The CDR3 loop spans 12 amino acids. Germline V CDR1 and CDR2: SGHTS, YDEGEE. With 0 bases removed from V and 12 bases from J, the gap between germline ends came to 13 bases. As DNA, the CDR3 is TGTGCCAGCAGCTTGGTTCGGGCAGGGGCGTACTTC. As protein: CASSLVRAGAYF. The full variable domain, with the rest looked up from reference TRBV5-8 and TRBJ2-7, is EAGVTQSPTHLIKTRGQQATLRCSPISGHTSVYWYQQALGLGLQFLLWYDEGEERNRGNFPPRFSGRQFPNYSSELNVNALELEDSALYLCASSLVRAGAYFGPGTRLTVT.

V usage is TRBV28 and J usage is TRBJ1-2; D is perhaps TRBD1 (5 bases). The germline V gene has CDR1 MDHEN and CDR2 SYDVKM. The CDR3 runs 13 residues. V shed 5 bases and J shed 4 bases, with 11 bases lying between them. The CDR3 loop reads CASSDSIVYGYTF. As DNA, the CDR3 is TGTGCCAGCAGTGACAGTATTGTCTATGGCTACACCTTC.

The chain links TRBV18 to TRBJ2-7, with 8 bases aligning to TRBD1. V shed 0 bases and J 6 bases; nucleotides not matched to a gene: 4. This CDR3 spans 14 amino acids. Germline-derived CDR1 and CDR2 are KGHSH and LQKENI. The CDR3 nucleotides read TGTGCCAGCTCACCACCGCACAGGGGGAGCGAGCAGTACTTC. Protein: CASSPPHRGSEQYF.

This clone was recorded once. This chain uses TRBV18 with TRBJ1-6, with 11 bases fitting TRBD1. The V gene's germline CDR1 is KGHSH and CDR2 LQKENI. The CDR3 contains 16 residues. After removal of 3 bases from V and 6 bases from J, the junction contained 4 bases not matched to a gene. CDR3 bases: TGTGCCAGCTCACCCGGACAGGGGGCACGTAATTCACCCCTCCACTTT. Amino acids: CASSPGQGARNSPLHF. Supplemented by reference TRBV18 and TRBJ1-6, the full variable domain reads NAGVMQNPRHLVRRRGQEARLRCSPMKGHSHVYWYRQLPEEGLKFMVYLQKENIIDESGMPKERFSAEFPKEGPSILRIQQVVRGDSAAYFCASSPGQGARNSPLHFGNGTRLTVT.

V is TRBV28 and J is TRBJ2-1; 11 nucleotides align to TRBD2. Trimming took 7 bases from V and 7 from J; bases not matched to a gene: 6. This CDR3 has 14 residues. The V gene's germline CDR1 is MDHEN and CDR2 SYDVKM. CDR3 sequence: CASTLAGGGNEQFF. The CDR3 DNA sequence: TGTGCCAGCACTCTAGCGGGAGGTGGTAATGAGCAGTTCTTC. Full variable domain (outside the CDR3, taken from reference TRBV28 and TRBJ2-1): DVKVTQSSRYLVKRTGEKVFLECVQDMDHENMFWYRQDPGLGLRLIYFSYDVKMKEKGDIPEGYSVSREKKERFSLILESASTNQTSMYLCASTLAGGGNEQFFGPGTRLTVL.

The J gene is TRBJ2-1, the V gene TRBV30, with unresolved D. V lost 2 bases, J lost 5 bases, and 19 bases lay in between. The germline gives CDR1 GTSNPN, CDR2 SVGIG (reference sequence). The CDR3 sequence is 16 residues long. The chain's CDR3 is CAWSHTLDSNDNEQFF. In nucleotides, the CDR3 is TGTGCCTGGAGTCATACCCTAGATTCTAACGACAATGAGCAGTTCTTC.